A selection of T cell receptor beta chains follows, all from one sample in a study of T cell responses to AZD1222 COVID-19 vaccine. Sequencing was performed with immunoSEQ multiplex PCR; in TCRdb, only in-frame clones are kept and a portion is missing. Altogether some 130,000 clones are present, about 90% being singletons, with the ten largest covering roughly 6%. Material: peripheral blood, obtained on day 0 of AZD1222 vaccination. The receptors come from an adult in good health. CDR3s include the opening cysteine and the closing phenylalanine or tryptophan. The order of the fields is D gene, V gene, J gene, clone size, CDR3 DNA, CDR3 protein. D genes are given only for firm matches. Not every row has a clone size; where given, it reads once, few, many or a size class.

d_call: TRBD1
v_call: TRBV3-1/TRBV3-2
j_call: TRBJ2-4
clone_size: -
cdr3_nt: TGTGCCAGCAGCCATCCAGGGGGTATGAACATTCAGTACTTC
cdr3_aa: CASSHPGGMNIQYF

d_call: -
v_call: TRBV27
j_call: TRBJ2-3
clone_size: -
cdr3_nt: TGTGCCAGCAGTTTATCAGCTCGCACAGATACGCAGTATTTT
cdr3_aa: CASSLSARTDTQYF

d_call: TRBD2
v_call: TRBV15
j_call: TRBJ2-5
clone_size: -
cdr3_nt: TGTGCCACCAGCAATGCGGGACTAGTGGAACAAGAGACCCAGTACTTC
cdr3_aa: CATSNAGLVEQETQYF

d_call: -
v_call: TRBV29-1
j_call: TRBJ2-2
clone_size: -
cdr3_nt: TGCAGCGTTAGTCGGCAGGTCGCGAACACCGGGGAGCTGTTTTTT
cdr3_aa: CSVSRQVANTGELFF

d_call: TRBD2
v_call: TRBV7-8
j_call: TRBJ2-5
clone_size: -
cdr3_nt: TGTGCCAGCAGCCCACTAGCGGGAGTTACAGAGACCCAGTACTTC
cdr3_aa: CASSPLAGVTETQYF

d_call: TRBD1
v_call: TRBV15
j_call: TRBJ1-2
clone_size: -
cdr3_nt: TGTGCCACCAGCAGCGGGACAGGGGGAATCTATGGCTACACCTTC
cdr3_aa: CATSSGTGGIYGYTF

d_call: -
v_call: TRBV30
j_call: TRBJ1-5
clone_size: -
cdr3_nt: TGTGCCTGGTCCTCCCCCGGGGGGGTTAGCAATCAGCCCCAGCATTTT
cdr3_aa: CAWSSPGGVSNQPQHF

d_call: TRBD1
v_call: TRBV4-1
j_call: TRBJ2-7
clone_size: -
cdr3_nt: TGCGCCAGCAGCCACCGGACAGGGGGCTCCTACGAGCAGTACTTC
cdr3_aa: CASSHRTGGSYEQYF

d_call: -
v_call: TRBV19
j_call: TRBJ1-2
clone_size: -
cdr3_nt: TGTGCCAGTAGTATAGAGAAGGGCGGCTATGGCTACACCTTC
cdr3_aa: CASSIEKGGYGYTF

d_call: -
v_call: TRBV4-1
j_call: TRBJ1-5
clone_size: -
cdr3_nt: TGCGCCAGCAGCCTCGGTTCATCAGGAAATCAGCCCCAGCATTTT
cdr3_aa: CASSLGSSGNQPQHF

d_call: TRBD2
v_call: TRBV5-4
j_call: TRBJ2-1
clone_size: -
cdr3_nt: TGTGCCAGCAGCTTGGGAGGACTAGCGGGAGGGCCAACCTACAATGAGCAGTTCTTC
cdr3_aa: CASSLGGLAGGPTYNEQFF

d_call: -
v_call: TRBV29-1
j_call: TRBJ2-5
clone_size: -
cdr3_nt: TGCAGCGCAACGGGCCTGAGGGAGACCCAGTACTTC
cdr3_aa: CSATGLRETQYF

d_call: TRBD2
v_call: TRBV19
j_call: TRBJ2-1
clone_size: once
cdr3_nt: TGTGCCAGCTCCCGGGGGGAGCCCTACAATGAGCAGTTCTTC
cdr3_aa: CASSRGEPYNEQFF

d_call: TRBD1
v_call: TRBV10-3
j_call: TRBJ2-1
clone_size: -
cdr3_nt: TGTGCCATCAGTGAGCCGGGACAGCTGTTCTTC
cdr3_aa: CAISEPGQLFF

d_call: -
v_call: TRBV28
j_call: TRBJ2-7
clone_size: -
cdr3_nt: TGTGCCAGCAGTTCGGGCTACGAGCAGTACTTC
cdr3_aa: CASSSGYEQYF

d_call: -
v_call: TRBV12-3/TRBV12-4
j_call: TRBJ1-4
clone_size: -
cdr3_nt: TGTGCCAGCAGTTTCGGTGAAAAACTGTTTTTT
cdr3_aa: CASSFGEKLFF

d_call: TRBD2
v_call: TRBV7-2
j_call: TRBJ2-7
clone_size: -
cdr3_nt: TGTGCCAGCAGCTTATTACGCGGGAGTGGGTCCTACGAGCAGTACTTC
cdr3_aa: CASSLLRGSGSYEQYF

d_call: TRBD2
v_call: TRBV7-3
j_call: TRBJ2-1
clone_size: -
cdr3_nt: TGTGCCAGCAGCTACCGAGGACTAGCAGAATCCGGCAATGAGCAGTTCTTC
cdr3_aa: CASSYRGLAESGNEQFF

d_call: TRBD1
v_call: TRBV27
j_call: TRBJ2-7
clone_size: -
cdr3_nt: TGTGCCAGCAGTTTATCTCCCGTGGCCGGGACAGGGACGTACGAGCAGTACTTC
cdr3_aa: CASSLSPVAGTGTYEQYF

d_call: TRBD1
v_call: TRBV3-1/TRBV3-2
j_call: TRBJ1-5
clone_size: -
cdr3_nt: TGTGCCAGCAGCTTCACAGGGGGCAATCAGCCCCAGCATTTT
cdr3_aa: CASSFTGGNQPQHF

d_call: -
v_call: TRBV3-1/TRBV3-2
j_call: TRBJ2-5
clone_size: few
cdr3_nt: TGTGCCAGCAGCCCCATGGATTCGTGGGAGACCCAGTACTTC
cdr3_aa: CASSPMDSWETQYF

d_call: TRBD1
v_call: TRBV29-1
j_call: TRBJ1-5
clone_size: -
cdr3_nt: TGCAGCGCCGGGACAGGGCCGGATCAGCCCCAGCATTTT
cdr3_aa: CSAGTGPDQPQHF

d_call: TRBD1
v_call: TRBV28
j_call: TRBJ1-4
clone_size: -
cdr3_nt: TGTGCCAGCAGTGCCCCCGGGACAGGGAATGAAAAACTGTTTTTT
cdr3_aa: CASSAPGTGNEKLFF

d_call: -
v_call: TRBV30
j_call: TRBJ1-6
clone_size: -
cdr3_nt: TGTGCCTGGAGTTCGGACTTCTATAATTCACCCCTCCACTTT
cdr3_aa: CAWSSDFYNSPLHF

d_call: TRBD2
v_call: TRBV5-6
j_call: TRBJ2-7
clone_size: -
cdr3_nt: TGTGCCAGCAGTTTTCCGGGACTAGCTAACGAGCAGTACTTC
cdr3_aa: CASSFPGLANEQYF

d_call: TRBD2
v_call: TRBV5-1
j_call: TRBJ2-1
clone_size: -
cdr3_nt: TGCGCCAGCAGCTTGCGATCAAGCACGGCGGGAGGGTATAATGAGCAGTTCTTC
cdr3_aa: CASSLRSSTAGGYNEQFF

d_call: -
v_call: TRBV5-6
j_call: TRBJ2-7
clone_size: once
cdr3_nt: TGTGCCAGCAGCGCCGGCAGTACCTACGAGCAGTACTTC
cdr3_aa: CASSAGSTYEQYF

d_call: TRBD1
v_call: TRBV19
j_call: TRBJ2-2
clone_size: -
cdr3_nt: TGTGCCAGTAGTATACAGGGGGCAACCGGGGAGCTGTTTTTT
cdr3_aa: CASSIQGATGELFF

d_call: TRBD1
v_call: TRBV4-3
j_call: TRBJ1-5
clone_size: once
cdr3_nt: TGCGCCAGCAGCCCGGGACAGGGGAGACAGCCCCAGCATTTT
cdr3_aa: CASSPGQGRQPQHF

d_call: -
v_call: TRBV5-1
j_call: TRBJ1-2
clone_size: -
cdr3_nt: TGCGCCAGCAGCTTGGGGGTTGGGGACTATGGCTACACCTTC
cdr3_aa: CASSLGVGDYGYTF

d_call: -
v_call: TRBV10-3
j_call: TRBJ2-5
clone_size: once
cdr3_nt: TGTGCCACCAAAGGGGACAAAGGCCAAGAGACCCAGTACTTC
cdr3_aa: CATKGDKGQETQYF

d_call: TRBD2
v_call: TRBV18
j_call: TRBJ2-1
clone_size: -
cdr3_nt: TGTGCCAGCTCACCACCACTAGCGGGAGGGTACAATGAGCAGTTCTTC
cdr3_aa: CASSPPLAGGYNEQFF

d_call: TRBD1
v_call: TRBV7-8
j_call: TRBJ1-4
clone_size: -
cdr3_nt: TGTGCCAGCAGCTTATGGACAGGGGAAAAACTGTTTTTT
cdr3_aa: CASSLWTGEKLFF

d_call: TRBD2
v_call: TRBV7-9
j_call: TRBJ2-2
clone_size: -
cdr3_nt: TGTGCCAGCAGCCCCTGGACTAGCGGGAGGGCGGTTGGGGAGCTGTTTTTT
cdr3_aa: CASSPWTSGRAVGELFF

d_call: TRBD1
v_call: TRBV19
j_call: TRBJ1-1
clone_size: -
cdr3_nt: TGTGCCAGTTCGGACAGGCAGAACACTGAAGCTTTCTTT
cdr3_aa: CASSDRQNTEAFF

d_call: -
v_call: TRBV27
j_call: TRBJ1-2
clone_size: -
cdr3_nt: TGTGCCAGCGGAGGGCAGGAGGACTATGGCTACACCTTC
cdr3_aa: CASGGQEDYGYTF

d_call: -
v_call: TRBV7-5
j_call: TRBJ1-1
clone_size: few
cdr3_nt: TGTGCCAGAAGCTTGGGGACCGGGACAGAGAACACTGAAGCTTTCTTT
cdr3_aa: CARSLGTGTENTEAFF

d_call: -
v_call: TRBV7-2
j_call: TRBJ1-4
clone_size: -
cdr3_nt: TGTGCCAGCAGCTCCCCCAGGGTTAAGGATGAAAAACTGTTTTTT
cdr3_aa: CASSSPRVKDEKLFF

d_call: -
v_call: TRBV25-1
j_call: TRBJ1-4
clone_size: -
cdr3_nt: TGTGCCAGCAGGGGGCTAGGGGAAAAACTGTTTTTT
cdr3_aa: CASRGLGEKLFF

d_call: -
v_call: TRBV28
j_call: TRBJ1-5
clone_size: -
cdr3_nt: TGTGCCAGCAGTTTGCAGAGTATTCAGCCCCAGCATTTT
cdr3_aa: CASSLQSIQPQHF

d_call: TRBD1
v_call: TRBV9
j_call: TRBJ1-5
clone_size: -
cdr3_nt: TGTGCCAGCAGCGCCGATGACAGGGTCAATCAGCCCCAGCATTTT
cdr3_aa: CASSADDRVNQPQHF

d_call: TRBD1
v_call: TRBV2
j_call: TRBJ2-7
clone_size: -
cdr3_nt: TGTGCCAGCAGCGGACAGGGGTACGAGCAGTACTTC
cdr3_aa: CASSGQGYEQYF

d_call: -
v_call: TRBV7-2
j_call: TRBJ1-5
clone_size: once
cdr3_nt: TGTGCCAGCAGCCCCCCTCCGTACTCCGGGACATCCTATCAGCCCCAGCATTTT
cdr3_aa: CASSPPPYSGTSYQPQHF

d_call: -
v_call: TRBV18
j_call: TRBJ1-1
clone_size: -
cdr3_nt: TGTGCCAGCTCAAATGAGGGCAGGGTGAACACTGAAGCTTTCTTT
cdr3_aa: CASSNEGRVNTEAFF

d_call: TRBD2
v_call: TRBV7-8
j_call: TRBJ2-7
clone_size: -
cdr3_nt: TGTGCCAGCAGCTTAGGACCACTAGCGGGAGGGCCTTACGAGCAGTACTTC
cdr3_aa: CASSLGPLAGGPYEQYF

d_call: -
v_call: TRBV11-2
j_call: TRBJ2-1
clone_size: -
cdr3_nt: TGTGCCAGCAACGGACCGGGGCTCTCAGGCGAGCAGTTCTTC
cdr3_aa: CASNGPGLSGEQFF

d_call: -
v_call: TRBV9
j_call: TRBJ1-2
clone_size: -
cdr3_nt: TGTGCCAGCTTCAACGGGGGGCGCTACACCTTC
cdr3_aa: CASFNGGRYTF

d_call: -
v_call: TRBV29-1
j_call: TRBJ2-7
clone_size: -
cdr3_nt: TGCAGCGCTGCCCCCCCAACAGGCGAGCAGTACTTC
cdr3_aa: CSAAPPTGEQYF

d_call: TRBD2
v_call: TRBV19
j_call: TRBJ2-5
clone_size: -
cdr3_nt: TGTGCCAGTAGTATAGGGGTTTCTAGCGGTTCGGGGGCCCAGTACTTC
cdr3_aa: CASSIGVSSGSGAQYF